The clone carrying this TCR beta chain has more than one count but fewer than ten. Its specificity is unknown. V dropped 7 bases and J dropped 2; count of bases not matched to a gene: 10. CDR3 size: 16 residues. Germline assignment: CDR1 MDHEN and CDR2 SYDVKM. The entry originates in a study of identical twins. A template switching step contributed a universal primer site, while unique molecular identifiers were present in the cDNA. TCRdb ran MiXCR on the 5' RACE reads and lists one entry per CDR3 protein. The sample records 1.5 million or so distinct CDR3 sequences, less than 35% being singletons. Study-level results: Zero-insertion results could be subject to partial confounding by invariant MAIT and iNKT cells. There was more out-of-frame TCR alpha sharing in monozygotic twins than models estimated. Abundant cord blood beta clonotypes carried fewer insertions; memory repertoires showed none.

The TCR was taken from a newborn girl in good health. What was sequenced was cord blood. The rearrangement links TRBV28 to TRBJ2-7; the match to TRBD2 covers 11 bases. CDR3 nucleotide sequence: TGTGCCAGCACCGTAGCGGGAGGGCGATTGGCCTACGAGCAGTACTTC. Translated: CASTVAGGRLAYEQYF.